The 18 T cell receptor beta chains listed next were all sequenced from one sample in a study of shared clonotypes between healthy human individuals. Method: immunoSEQ multiplex PCR; TCRdb's copy keeps in-frame clones and lacks some. The data contain over a million clones, roughly 95% of them singletons. The specimen was naive CD4+ T cells sorted from blood. Subset defined: CD45RA+ positively selected. Receptors originate from a man aged 25-40 years in good health.

This rearrangement joins TRBV19 to TRBJ1-4; D ambiguous. The V and J ends lost 4 bases and 6 bases respectively, with 9 bases between them. Germline lookup yields CDR1 LNHDA and CDR2 SQIVND (reference sequence). The CDR3 contains 13 residues. In nucleotides, the CDR3 is TGTGCCAGTAGTACGCTTGGGTATGAAAAACTGTTTTTT. This sequence encodes CASSTLGYEKLFF. The variable domain in full, with the rest retrieved from reference TRBV19 and TRBJ1-4, is DGGITQSPKYLFRKEGQNVTLSCEQNLNHDAMYWYRQDPGQGLRLIYYSQIVNDFQKGDIAEGYSVSREKKESFPLTVTSAQKNPTAFYLCASSTLGYEKLFFGSGTQLSVL.

The V call is TRBV9, the J call TRBJ2-5; the D is unclear. Trimming took 3 bases from V and 1 from J, leaving 13 bases between them. The CDR3 contains 15 residues. Germline V gives CDR1 SGDLS, CDR2 YYNGEE. CDR3 nucleotides: TGTGCCAGCAGCGAAAATACAGTTCCCCAAGAGACCCAGTACTTC. Protein product: CASSENTVPQETQYF.

The chain couples TRBV19 to TRBJ2-3, with a weak D call TRBD2 (6 bases). There are 16 residues in the CDR3. Germline CDR1 is LNHDA and CDR2 is SQIVND (reference sequence). The ends were cut back, 6 bases at V and 1 base at J, with 17 bases in the middle. In DNA, the CDR3 is TGTGCCAGTAGCCTCCGAGGGGCGGGGCGCACAGATACGCAGTATTTT. It encodes CASSLRGAGRTDTQYF. Looking up the rest from reference TRBV19 and TRBJ2-3 gives the full variable domain: DGGITQSPKYLFRKEGQNVTLSCEQNLNHDAMYWYRQDPGQGLRLIYYSQIVNDFQKGDIAEGYSVSREKKESFPLTVTSAQKNPTAFYLCASSLRGAGRTDTQYFGPGTRLTVL.

The rearrangement joins TRBV5-1 to TRBJ2-1, with D uncertain. The germline V gene encodes CDR1 SGHRS and CDR2 YFSETQ. Trimming pared 1 base from V and 5 bases from J, leaving 16 bases between. The CDR3 is made up of 16 amino acids. The CDR3 is CASSLIPSGRDNEQFF. The CDR3 DNA follows: TGCGCCAGCAGCTTGATACCGAGTGGTAGGGACAATGAGCAGTTCTTC.

The rearrangement uses TRBV6-1 and TRBJ1-2; D might be TRBD1 (5 bases). The V end lost 5 bases, the J end lost 1 base, and 14 bases lay between the germline ends. The CDR3 sequence is 15 residues long. The germline CDR1 and CDR2 sequences are MNHNS and SASEGT. The CDR3 sequence is CASSSGTGFNYGYTF. CDR3 nucleotides: TGTGCCAGCAGTTCCGGGACGGGATTTAACTATGGCTACACCTTC.

This chain uses TRBV7-9 with TRBJ1-1, with D possibly being TRBD1 (5 bases). V dropped 10 bases and J dropped 5 bases, with 17 bases sitting between them. The CDR3 has 13 amino acids. The germline V gene has CDR1 SEHNR and CDR2 FQNEAQ (reference sequence). The CDR3 region is CATQGGVWTEAFF. The CDR3, as DNA: TGTGCCACCCAAGGAGGGGTATGGACTGAAGCTTTCTTT.

V usage is TRBV20-1 and J usage is TRBJ2-5; unclear D gene. The V and J ends lost 7 bases and 9 bases respectively, with 12 bases between them. The CDR3 is 10 residues long. The germline CDR1 and CDR2 sequences are DFQATT and SNEGSKA (reference sequence). The DNA of the CDR3 is TGCAGTGGGGCTACCCCGGCCCAGTACTTC. It translates to CSGATPAQYF.

The chain couples TRBV9 to TRBJ2-2; 8 bases match TRBD2. The trim removed 0 bases at V and 4 bases at J, leaving 5 bases unmatched. Germline V lookup: CDR1 SGDLS, CDR2 YYNGEE. This CDR3 contains 16 residues. CDR3 amino acids: CASSVGAGAATGELFF. CDR3 sequence (DNA): TGTGCCAGCAGCGTAGGAGCGGGAGCAGCCACCGGGGAGCTGTTTTTT. Full variable domain (outside the CDR3, taken from reference TRBV9 and TRBJ2-2): DSGVTQTPKHLITATGQRVTLRCSPRSGDLSVYWYQQSLDQGLQFLIQYYNGEERAKGNILERFSAQQFPDLHSELNLSSLELGDSALYFCASSVGAGAATGELFFGEGSRLTVL.

This chain joins TRBV7-6 and TRBJ2-7; no clear D. V gave up 6 bases and J gave up 6 bases, with 9 bases separating them. The CDR3 totals 11 residues. CDR1 is SGHVS, CDR2 FNYEAQ, per germline. The DNA for the CDR3 is TGTGCCAGCAGGTCTCTAGGCGAGCAGTACTTC. Its protein is CASRSLGEQYF.

The gene calls are TRBV6-5 and TRBJ1-3; 8 nucleotides agree with TRBD1. The CDR3 loop spans 15 amino acids. V was clipped by 5 bases and J by 2 bases; unmatched bases: 5. Germline V gives CDR1 MNHEY, CDR2 SVGAGI. CDR3 sequence: CASSRQGITGNTIYF. Written as DNA, the CDR3 is TGTGCCAGCAGTAGACAGGGGATCACTGGAAACACCATATATTTT.

The chain carries TRBV10-3 and TRBJ2-1; 14 bases are shared with TRBD2. The CDR3 loop spans 15 amino acids. Trimming cost V 7 bases and J 6 bases; bases outside gene matches: 5. CDR1 is ENHRY, CDR2 SYGVKD, per germline. This CDR3 is CAITEGLAGGNEQFF. The CDR3 DNA sequence: TGTGCCATCACTGAAGGACTAGCGGGAGGCAATGAGCAGTTCTTC.

This chain joins TRBV19 and TRBJ2-7; the D gene is possibly TRBD2 (5 bases). Germline values: CDR1 LNHDA, CDR2 SQIVND (reference sequence). Trimming shortened V by 3 bases and J by 2 bases, and 11 bases separated the two germline ends. CDR3 size: 14 residues. CDR3 loop: CASSMVTTTYEQYF. The CDR3 DNA reads TGTGCCAGTAGTATGGTGACTACCACCTACGAGCAGTACTTC.

The chain couples TRBV5-1 to TRBJ2-7; D remains ambiguous. The CDR3 is 13 residues long. Trimming shortened V by 4 bases and J by 11 bases, and 19 bases separated the two germline ends. CDR1 is SGHRS, CDR2 YFSETQ, per germline. The CDR3 spells CASSPQRDGVKYF. CDR3 DNA: TGCGCCAGCAGCCCCCAAAGGGATGGAGTTAAGTACTTC.

This rearrangement joins TRBV28 to TRBJ1-1; D is undetermined. This CDR3 has 14 residues. Germline-derived CDR1 and CDR2 are MDHEN and SYDVKM. The V and J ends lost 2 bases and 5 bases respectively, with 12 bases between them. The CDR3 DNA reads as TGTGCCAGCAGTTTAGATAACCTGGGGACTGAAGCTTTCTTT. Its translation is CASSLDNLGTEAFF.

V is TRBV7-9 and J is TRBJ2-6; D might be TRBD2 (5 bases). The CDR3 loop spans 15 amino acids. Trimming took 5 bases from V and 1 from J, leaving 9 bases between them. Germline V lookup: CDR1 SEHNR, CDR2 FQNEAQ (reference sequence). CDR3 bases: TGTGCCAGCAGCCGGGATAGGTCTGGGGCCAACGTCCTGACTTTC. Its protein is CASSRDRSGANVLTF.

This clone was seen once. The chain couples TRBV5-6 to TRBJ2-7; possibly TRBD2 for D (6 bases). Germline CDR1 is SGHDT and CDR2 is YYEEEE. Between the trimmed V and J ends, which lost 4 bases and 3 bases, there was a span of 8 bases. The CDR3 runs to 12 residues. In nucleotides, the CDR3 is TGTGCCAGCAGCGCGGGATTCTACGAGCAGTACTTC. Translated: CASSAGFYEQYF.

The V and J genes are TRBV28 and TRBJ2-1; 7 positions agree with TRBD2. V lost 7 bases to trimming and J lost 10 bases; unmatched junction nucleotides: 16. Germline-derived CDR1 and CDR2 are MDHEN and SYDVKM. This CDR3 spans 15 amino acids. CDR3 sequence reads: CASTQASGPSAEQFF. Written as DNA, the CDR3 is TGTGCCAGCACTCAAGCTAGCGGCCCTAGTGCCGAGCAGTTCTTC.

Of note for this clone: Other DNA sequences in the sample encode the same CDR3. This chain connects TRBV2 to TRBJ1-5; no clear D gene. Trimming took 3 bases from V and 2 from J, leaving 8 bases between them. The CDR3 is 14 amino acids. Germline lookup yields CDR1 SNHLY and CDR2 FYNNEI. The CDR3 DNA sequence: TGTGCCAGCAGTGACAGACGGGGCAATCAGCCCCAGCATTTT. Translating it yields CASSDRRGNQPQHF.